This entry features one T cell receptor beta chain sequence. The antigen remains undetermined. The record originates from a study of response to subunit inactivated influenza vaccine. Study-wide points: Researchers suggested that each seasonal influenza vaccination recruits few new T cells.

A single record per CDR3 protein comes from TCRdb applying MiXCR to the RT-PCR reads. Of around 200,000 distinct CDR3 sequences listed, about 9% were seen once; the top ten hold 11%. Germline V CDR1 and CDR2: LNHNV, YYDKDF (reference sequence). The germline V and J ends were trimmed by 0 bases and 6 bases, with 11 bases remaining between them. This CDR3 comprises 15 residues. Sequences were derived from non-naive T cells sorted from PBMCs, sampled on the day of vaccination. V is TRBV15 and J is TRBJ2-2; D perhaps matches TRBD1 (5 bases). This TCR came from a middle-aged man who received an inactivated influenza vaccine. DNA of the CDR3: TGTGCCACCAGCAGAGACAGGGAAAGCCCCGGGGAGCTGTTTTTT. It is translated as CATSRDRESPGELFF.